A selection of T cell receptor beta chains follows, all from one sample in a study of T cells expressing NK-cell markers. For each CDR3 protein, TCRdb gives one entry from its re-call of the 5' RACE reads, without DNA. The listing contains 550,000 to 600,000 distinct CDR3 sequences. Sequencing used blood T cells: a sorted CD56 or NKG2C T cell subset, CD4+ or CD8+ T cells, or bulk PBMC T cells (not recorded which). These receptors all stem from a man aged 18 to 30 in good health. The CDR3 runs from the conserved cysteine through the conserved F or W.

TRBJ2-1 TRBV20-1 CSADHLPGLAGANEQFF
TRBJ2-5 TRBV29-1 CSVEGLAGPEETQYF
TRBJ2-1 TRBV7-9 CASSFGQDYTDEQFF
TRBJ1-1 TRBV4-2 CASSQAPQGMNTEAFF
TRBJ2-7 TRBV5-1 CASSIGAGGEQYF
TRBJ2-3 TRBV12-5 CASGAGSGDTQYF
TRBJ2-1 TRBV20-1 CSAPLRREGREEQFF
TRBJ2-3 TRBV21-1 CASSNTGGSTDTQYF
TRBJ2-3 TRBV12-3/TRBV12-4 CATGTRDTQYF
TRBJ2-1 TRBV10-3 CAISEHDRRNEQFF
TRBJ2-2 TRBV24-1 CATSGERGVGNTGELFF
TRBJ2-2 TRBV6-2/TRBV6-3 CAIRDDNTGELFF
TRBJ2-5 TRBV25-1 CASSDYSFGGVETQYF
TRBJ2-1 TRBV11-1 CASSLARTGAPGNNEQFF
TRBJ1-6 TRBV4-3 CASSAGATSYYNSPLHF
TRBJ2-5 TRBV28 CASSPHPLQETQYF
TRBJ2-4 TRBV12-3/TRBV12-4 CASTHEFRDSKNIQYF
TRBJ2-1 TRBV5-1 CASSLGVGEQFF
TRBJ2-2 TRBV7-3 CASSLGGGGTGELFF
TRBJ2-1 TRBV12-3/TRBV12-4 CASSFSGGGYNEQFF
TRBJ2-3 TRBV20-1 CSARDRRLWTSGRATDTQYF
TRBJ2-7 TRBV29-1 CSVGQGEAYEQYF
TRBJ2-3 TRBV12-3/TRBV12-4 CASSLARLAVTDTQYF
TRBJ2-1 TRBV5-1 CASSPTVRESNEQFF
TRBJ2-5 TRBV12-3/TRBV12-4 CASQSSGEETQYF
TRBJ2-2 TRBV28 CASSRIFGGENTGELFF
TRBJ2-1 TRBV27 CASSPMHGGSPHEQFF
TRBJ2-1 TRBV24-1 CATSDTPGQRYNNEQFF
TRBJ2-4 TRBV28 CASSWTGWAKNIQYF
TRBJ2-7 TRBV6-5 CASVLAGDCEQYF
TRBJ2-3 TRBV9 CASSDRAGTSTDTQYF
TRBJ2-1 TRBV5-4 CASSLMTSGSIDEQFF
TRBJ2-2 TRBV5-1 CASSLVGGSPAGELFF
TRBJ2-7 TRBV20-1 CSAEGANIYYEQYF
TRBJ2-4 TRBV5-1 CASAQGQVDSIQYF
TRBJ2-3 TRBV5-1 CASSFSSVASTDTQYF
TRBJ2-3 TRBV4-3 CASSQSLAGGPGNTQYF
TRBJ1-5 TRBV28 CASSLLYRQVGQPQHF
TRBJ2-6 TRBV6-5 CASSYSGSGANVLTF
TRBJ2-5 TRBV7-8 CASSLSRLRRTKETQYF
TRBJ2-2 TRBV4-2 CASSARAAGSNTGELFF
TRBJ1-2 TRBV5-5 CASEQLANVGYTF
TRBJ2-1 TRBV20-1 CSARVQGQQWSLFF
TRBJ2-2 TRBV7-9 CASDHTRTNTGELFF
TRBJ2-1 TRBV5-6 CASSFSASSYNEQFF
TRBJ2-1 TRBV10-3 CAISEFGTSSSYNEQFF
TRBJ2-1 TRBV5-1 CASSPWAGSSYNEQFF
TRBJ2-5 TRBV30 CAWSDEGVQETQYF
TRBJ2-1 TRBV29-1 CSVGGRANNEQFF
TRBJ2-5 TRBV20-1 CSAYQLGDLETQYF
TRBJ2-2 TRBV30 CAWTPRARELFF
TRBJ2-2 TRBV20-1 CSARDWGSPQAGELFF
TRBJ2-1 TRBV7-9 CASSLVKGGRAANEQFF
TRBJ1-2 TRBV24-1 CATSDLRAGEDGYTF
TRBJ1-5 TRBV12-3/TRBV12-4 CASSRDRDRYSNQPQHF
TRBJ2-5 TRBV9 CASSVAGAVQETQYF
TRBJ2-5 TRBV25-1 CASSPLSRVQETQYF
TRBJ2-7 TRBV4-3 CASSQVLGSREQYF
TRBJ1-2 TRBV29-1 CSVAGDSLSGYTF
TRBJ2-3 TRBV20-1 CSATGTGSFTSQDTQYF